This T cell receptor (beta chain) was documented in a study of molecular identifiers for immune sequencing clone quantification. General study findings and limits: Shared barcodes on identical TCR molecules could underestimate the sizes of highly expanded clones.

The authors sorted naive CD8 T cells as CD8+CD4-CCR7+CD45RA+. Many counts were recorded for this clonotype. No antigen is known for it. TCRdb fed the PCR reads into MiXCR, producing one record per CDR3 protein. The sample has tens of thousands of distinct CDR3 sequences; about 21% are singletons. V shed 1 base and J 2 bases; nucleotides not matched to a gene: 4. Germline V CDR1 and CDR2: SGHRS, YFSETQ. This CDR3 is built from 16 residues. Sample: naive CD8+ T cells from blood, with Jurkat cell RNA spiked in. The subset is: FACS-sorted CD8+CD4-CCR7+CD45RA+ naive T cells. The source of this sequence is a human donor in good health. Some libraries in this study had Jurkat cell RNA spiked in. The chain joins TRBV5-1 to TRBJ2-3, with 10 bases aligning to TRBD2. The CDR3 bases are TGCGCCAGCAGCTTGACGGGACTAGCGCACACAGATACGCAGTATTTT. The encoded protein is CASSLTGLAHTDTQYF.